These 14 T cell receptor beta chains were all obtained from the same sample, sequenced in a study of response to subunit inactivated influenza vaccine listed by TCRdb under 2018. The label giving this sample's time point can be read as: around 42 days after influenza vaccine administration. Libraries came from RT-PCR. Instrument used: Illumina HiSeq 2500. TCRdb reprocessed the public reads (quality trimming at Q25 with fastp, clone calling with MiXCR) and kept in-frame beta chains. Rows merge per CDR3 protein into single entries with the most common DNA and genes. The sample table records approximately 500,000 distinct CDR3 sequences; 10% to 15% of these occur just once. Together, the top ten hold approximately 14% of the sample. This material consisted of PBMCs from blood, taken roughly 46 days after vaccination. These receptors were taken from a man aged 50 to 59 who received an inactivated influenza vaccine. Donor details come from another sample of the same person, matched by shared clones.

The genes are TRBV12-3 or TRBV12-4 and TRBJ2-5; D possibly corresponds to TRBD1 (8 bases). The V gene lost 7 bases and the J gene lost 2 bases, with 20 bases spanning the gap. There are 16 residues in the CDR3. As DNA, the CDR3 is TGTGCCAGCAACAACAGGGGGGCTAGCGGTCAAGAGACCCAGTACTTC. This codes for CASNNRGASGQETQYF.

This clonotype was picked up many times. This chain joins TRBV9 and TRBJ2-7, with TRBD2 matching over 8 bases. CDR3 length: 14 amino acids. Germline V gene lookup returns CDR1 SGDLS and CDR2 YYNGEE. The J segment lost 6 bases and the V segment lost 3 bases, leaving 8 bases of the junction unmatched. The CDR3, as DNA: TGTGCCAGCAGCGGAAGACTAGCGAGCGTCGAGCAGTACTTC. It specifies CASSGRLASVEQYF.

The V call is TRBV7-9, the J call TRBJ2-3; TRBD2 matches 13 bases. This CDR3 has 17 residues. Per the germline V gene, CDR1 is SEHNR and CDR2 is FQNEAQ (reference sequence). Unmatched junction bases numbered 8, after V lost 4 bases and J lost 4 bases. Here the CDR3 reads CASSYSWTSGSADTQYF. The CDR3 DNA is TGTGCCAGCAGCTACTCCTGGACTAGCGGGAGCGCAGATACGCAGTATTTT.

This clonotype was found a few times. This chain connects TRBV27 to TRBJ2-3, with unresolved D. The V end lost 5 bases, the J end lost 6 bases, and 12 bases lay between the germline ends. Germline V lookup: CDR1 MNHEY, CDR2 SMNVEV (reference sequence). The CDR3 is made up of 13 amino acids. As DNA, the CDR3 is TGTGCCAGCAGTCCCCTGTCCCGGGATACGCAGTATTTT. Encoded protein: CASSPLSRDTQYF.

The chain joins TRBV6-1 to TRBJ2-1, with TRBD2 matching 14 bases. Unmatched junction bases numbered 8, after V lost 6 bases and J lost 7 bases. CDR1 is MNHNS and CDR2 is SASEGT in the germline V gene. The CDR3 runs to 16 residues. CDR3 bases: TGTGCCAGCAGCACCGGGACTAGCGGGAGAAGGAATGAGCAGTTCTTC. Residues: CASSTGTSGRRNEQFF.

The sample holds a few counts of this clonotype. The rearrangement uses TRBV7-8 and TRBJ2-1; TRBD2 matches 7 bases. V was pared by 4 bases and J by 10 bases, with 7 bases of the junction left unmatched. Germline CDR1 reads SGHVS; CDR2 reads FQNEAQ. The CDR3 contains 13 residues. The DNA of the CDR3 is TGTGCCAGCAGCTCCCGGACTAGTTTAGAGCAGTTCTTC. Encoded protein: CASSSRTSLEQFF.

This clonotype was counted ten times or more. V and J are TRBV12-3 or TRBV12-4 and TRBJ2-7, with D possibly being TRBD1 (5 bases). Deletions cut 6 bases from V and 7 bases from J, with 19 bases between. The CDR3 spans 14 residues. The CDR3 spells CASRPTGRSPEQYF. CDR3 DNA: TGTGCCAGCAGGCCAACAGGACGGTCCCCGGAGCAGTACTTC.

This clonotype has a single count. The chain is built from TRBV7-6 and TRBJ2-5; TRBD1 aligns across 8 bases. With V trimmed by 4 bases and J by 4 bases, 2 bases remained unmatched. Germline V lookup: CDR1 SGHVS, CDR2 FNYEAQ. The CDR3 loop spans 13 amino acids. Here the CDR3 reads CASSSDRGETQYF. The CDR3 bases are TGTGCCAGCAGCTCAGACAGGGGAGAGACCCAGTACTTC.

J is TRBJ2-7 and V is TRBV7-9; D ambiguous. V lost 2 bases, J lost 0 bases, and 8 bases lay in between. The CDR3 length is 14 residues. Germline CDR1 reads SEHNR; CDR2 reads FQNEAQ (reference sequence). CDR3 protein: CASSLSSSSYEQYF. The CDR3 nucleotides are TGTGCCAGCAGCTTAAGTTCTAGCTCCTACGAGCAGTACTTC.

Only a few counts were recorded for this clonotype. The chain joins TRBV29-1 to TRBJ2-1, with 7 bases matching TRBD2. The V and J ends lost 3 bases and 3 bases, in that order; junction bases with no gene match: 5. CDR3 size: 14 residues. From germline, CDR1 is SQVTM and CDR2 ANQGSEA. This chain's CDR3 is CSVDGGRNYNEQFF. The CDR3 nucleotides read TGCAGCGTTGACGGCGGGAGAAACTACAATGAGCAGTTCTTC.

This clonotype was seen more than once but under ten times. This chain joins TRBV20-1 and TRBJ2-2, with a weak D call TRBD2 (7 bases). Trimming stripped 0 bases from V and 5 bases from J, with 10 bases between. CDR3 length equals 14 residues. Per germline, CDR1 DFQATT and CDR2 SNEGSKA (reference sequence). The CDR3 loop reads CSAREGGGTGELFF. CDR3 DNA: TGCAGTGCTAGAGAAGGGGGGGGGACCGGGGAGCTGTTTTTT.

The chain joins TRBV7-9 to TRBJ2-5; D is perhaps TRBD2 (6 bases). The CDR3 covers 15 residues. Trimming shortened V by 2 bases and J by 5 bases, and 15 bases separated the two germline ends. Germline V CDR1 and CDR2: SEHNR, FQNEAQ (reference sequence). DNA of the CDR3: TGTGCCAGCAGCTTATTTCCAGGTGGAGGGGAGACCCAGTACTTC. Its translation: CASSLFPGGGETQYF. The full variable domain, its missing parts supplied by reference TRBV7-9 and TRBJ2-5, is DTGVSQNPRHKITKRGQNVTFRCDPISEHNRLYWYRQTLGQGPEFLTYFQNEAQLEKSRLLSDRFSAERPKGSFSTLEIQRTEQGDSAMYLCASSLFPGGGETQYFGPGTRLLVL.

The chain joins TRBV4-2 to TRBJ2-1, with no clear D. Germline V gene lookup returns CDR1 LGHNA and CDR2 YNFKEQ. This CDR3 contains 16 residues. With 4 bases removed from V and 0 bases from J, the gap between germline ends came to 13 bases. CDR3 sequence reads: CASSRPDQSSYNEQFF. The CDR3 nucleotides are TGTGCCAGCAGCCGACCAGACCAAAGCTCCTACAATGAGCAGTTCTTC.

V gene TRBV28 combines with J gene TRBJ2-7; 10 nucleotides agree with TRBD2. The CDR3 is made up of 15 amino acids. The V segment lost 4 bases and the J segment 2 bases; nucleotides outside the gene matches: 5. Per germline, CDR1 MDHEN and CDR2 SYDVKM. CDR3 DNA: TGTGCCAGCAGTTCTCAGCGGGAGGGCCCCTACGAGCAGTACTTC. Translation: CASSSQREGPYEQYF.